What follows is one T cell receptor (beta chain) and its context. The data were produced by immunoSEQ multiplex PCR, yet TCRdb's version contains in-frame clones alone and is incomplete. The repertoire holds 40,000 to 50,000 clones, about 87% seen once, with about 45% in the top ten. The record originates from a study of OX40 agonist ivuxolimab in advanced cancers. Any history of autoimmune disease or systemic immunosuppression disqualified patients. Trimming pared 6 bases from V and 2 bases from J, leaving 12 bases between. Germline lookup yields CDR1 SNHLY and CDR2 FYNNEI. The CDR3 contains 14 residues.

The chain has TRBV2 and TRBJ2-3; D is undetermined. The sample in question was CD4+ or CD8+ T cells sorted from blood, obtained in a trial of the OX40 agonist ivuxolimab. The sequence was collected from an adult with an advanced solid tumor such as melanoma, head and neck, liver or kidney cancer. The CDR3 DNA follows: TGTGCCAGCAGGAACGGCCCGATCACAGATACGCAGTATTTT. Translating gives CASRNGPITDTQYF.